This T cell receptor (beta chain) came from a study of CD8 T cells in Susac syndrome. The wider study: At blood draw, Susac syndrome patients were therapy-naive, on corticosteroids, or on intravenous immunoglobulin alone.

The V end was cut by 3 bases, the J end by 7 bases, with 9 bases between. Per germline, CDR1 SEHNR and CDR2 FQNEAQ (reference sequence). The CDR3 consists of 12 residues. RNA was extracted with the RNeasy kit, and a quantity of roughly 0.5 to 1 ug was reverse transcribed using random hexamers. The amplification used immunoSEQ multiplex PCR on TCR beta CDR3; it spanned 54 Vbeta and 13 Jbeta. TCRdb fed the immunoSEQ multiplex PCR reads into MiXCR, producing one record per CDR3 protein. The table includes about 140,000 distinct CDR3 sequences, 85% to 95% detected once. TEMRA cells were FACS-enriched and CD8+ and CD4+ T cells negatively isolated.

The sequence was obtained from a human donor with Susac syndrome. The J gene is TRBJ1-2, the V gene TRBV7-9; D not resolved. The sequenced material came from CD4+ T cells from PBMCs. The chain's CDR3 is CASSFYEGGYTF. In nucleotides, the CDR3 is TGTGCCAGCAGCTTCTATGAAGGTGGCTACACCTTC.